This T cell receptor beta chain was sequenced during a study of blood T cell repertoires in COVID-19. This clone appeared a few times. TCRdb's table, derived via immunoSEQ multiplex PCR, lists solely in-frame clones and lacks some. This sample has approximately 230,000 clones, with around 90% found just once. The source is a woman aged 30 to 39 with acute COVID-19. The sequenced sample was PBMCs or T cells enriched from blood (not recorded which).

CDR3 in amino acids: CASSKLGNTEAFF. The CDR3, as DNA: TGTGCCAGTAGTAAGCTCGGGAACACTGAAGCTTTCTTT. V gene TRBV19 combines with J gene TRBJ1-1, with unresolved D. Germline V gives CDR1 LNHDA, CDR2 SQIVND (reference sequence). V shed 4 bases and J shed 1 base, with 7 bases lying between them. The CDR3 totals 13 residues.